Listed below are T cell receptor beta chains from one sample, sequenced in a study of CD8+ T cells in alopecia areata. Method: immunoSEQ multiplex PCR; TCRdb's copy keeps in-frame clones and lacks some. The table shows 120,000 or so clones, with roughly 57% occurring only once. Sequenced here: CD4+ T cells sorted from blood, sampled at week 4, from a patient treated with tofacitinib. These receptor sequences come from a human donor with alopecia areata. Both conserved end residues are part of each CDR3. D genes are given only for firm matches. Clone size, where shown, is once, few, many, or a class for clones that have expanded.

TGTGCCAGTAGTCTCGGACAGTCGAAGCCCCAGCATTTT | CASSLGQSKPQHF | TRBJ1-5 | TRBV19 | NA | many
TGCGCCAGCAGCTTGGTAGGGGAAAATGGCTACACCTTC | CASSLVGENGYTF | TRBJ1-2 | TRBV5-1 | NA | few
TGTGCCAGCTCACCCTACGGGGCAGGGGCGCGTGTGCATGGCTACACCTTC | CASSPYGAGARVHGYTF | TRBJ1-2 | TRBV18 | NA | few
TGCGCCAGCAGCTCTAAACTAGCGGGAGGTCACAATGAGCAGTTCTTC | CASSSKLAGGHNEQFF | TRBJ2-1 | TRBV5-1 | TRBD2 | NA
TGTGCCAGCAGCTATCGGGACACTGAAGCTTTCTTT | CASSYRDTEAFF | TRBJ1-1 | TRBV7-9 | NA | NA
TGTGCCATCTCAGGGCGACAAGAGACCCAGTACTTC | CAISGRQETQYF | TRBJ2-5 | TRBV10-3 | NA | NA
TGTGCCTGGAAGACCTTGGATACGCAGTATTTT | CAWKTLDTQYF | TRBJ2-3 | TRBV30 | NA | few
TGCGCCAGCAGCTCAAATATTGATACAGGGAACTCCTACAATGAGCAGTTCTTC | CASSSNIDTGNSYNEQFF | TRBJ2-1 | TRBV5-1 | NA | NA
TGTGCCAGCAGCTTAATGTACCAAGAGACCCAGTACTTC | CASSLMYQETQYF | TRBJ2-5 | TRBV7-2 | NA | NA
TGTGCCTGGAGTGTAGGCTTCAATCAGCCCCAGCATTTT | CAWSVGFNQPQHF | TRBJ1-5 | TRBV30 | NA | few
TGTGCCAGCAGCGGTGCAGGCATCTACAATGAGCAGTTCTTC | CASSGAGIYNEQFF | TRBJ2-1 | TRBV11-2 | NA | NA
TGTGCCAGCAGCTTGGGTCGGAACACTGAAGCTTTCTTT | CASSLGRNTEAFF | TRBJ1-1 | TRBV7-9 | NA | NA
TGCGCCAGCAGCTTGCTAGCGGGAGGGCAGAGCGAGCAGTTCTTC | CASSLLAGGQSEQFF | TRBJ2-1 | TRBV5-1 | TRBD2 | NA
TGCGCCAGCAGCCAAGATCAGGGGCGCTGGGAGACCCAGTACTTC | CASSQDQGRWETQYF | TRBJ2-5 | TRBV4-1 | NA | NA
TGTGCCAGCTCACCACCGGGGACCACGAATCAGCCCCAGCATTTT | CASSPPGTTNQPQHF | TRBJ1-5 | TRBV18 | NA | NA
TGTGCCAGCAGTCCCCCAGGGGAGACGGGCTACACCTTC | CASSPPGETGYTF | TRBJ1-2 | TRBV25-1 | NA | NA
TGTGCCATCAGCTTAGCGGGAGGGACCGGGGCCAACGTCCTGACTTTC | CAISLAGGTGANVLTF | TRBJ2-6 | TRBV10-3 | TRBD2 | few
TGTGCCAGGAAAAGGGTCGGGTATGGCTACACCTTC | CARKRVGYGYTF | TRBJ1-2 | TRBV2 | NA | NA
TGTGCCAGCACAGGGGGGACAGGGCCCACCGGGGAGCTGTTTTTT | CASTGGTGPTGELFF | TRBJ2-2 | TRBV2 | TRBD1 | few
TGTGCCAGCAGTGAGACGGGACTAGGGTACGAGCAGTACTTC | CASSETGLGYEQYF | TRBJ2-7 | TRBV2 | TRBD2 | NA
TGCGCCAGCAGCCGGCAGGGGTATGGCTACACCTTC | CASSRQGYGYTF | TRBJ1-2 | TRBV4-1 | NA | NA
TGCAGCGTTCGCGGGACTAGCGGGGGTTACGAGCAGTACTTC | CSVRGTSGGYEQYF | TRBJ2-7 | TRBV29-1 | TRBD2 | few
TGTGCCAGCAGCCCCCGTCTAGCGGGAGGGCCGAATGAGCAGTTCTTC | CASSPRLAGGPNEQFF | TRBJ2-1 | TRBV9 | TRBD2 | NA
TGCGCCAGCAGCTTACCGGGACAGGGGACTGAAGCTTTCTTT | CASSLPGQGTEAFF | TRBJ1-1 | TRBV5-1 | TRBD1 | NA
TGTGCCAGCAGCTATCCCGGGGCCCCCAGGGACAATGAGCAGTTCTTC | CASSYPGAPRDNEQFF | TRBJ2-1 | TRBV7-9 | NA | NA